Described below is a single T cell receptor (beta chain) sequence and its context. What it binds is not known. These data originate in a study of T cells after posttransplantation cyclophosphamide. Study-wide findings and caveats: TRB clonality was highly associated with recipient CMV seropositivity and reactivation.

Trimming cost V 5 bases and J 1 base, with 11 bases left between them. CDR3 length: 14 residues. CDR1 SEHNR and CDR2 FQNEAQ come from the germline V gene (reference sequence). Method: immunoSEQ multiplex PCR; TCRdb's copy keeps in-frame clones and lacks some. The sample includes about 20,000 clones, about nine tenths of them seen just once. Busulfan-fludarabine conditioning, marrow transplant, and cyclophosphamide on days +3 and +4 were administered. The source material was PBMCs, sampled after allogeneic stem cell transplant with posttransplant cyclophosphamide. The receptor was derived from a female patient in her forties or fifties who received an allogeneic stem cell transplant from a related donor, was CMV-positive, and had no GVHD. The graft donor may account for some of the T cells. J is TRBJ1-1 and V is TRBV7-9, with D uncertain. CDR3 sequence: CASSAREGNTEAFF. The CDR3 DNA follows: TGTGCCAGCAGCGCAAGGGAGGGGAACACTGAAGCTTTCTTT.